The 5 T cell receptor beta chains below come from one sample, sequenced in a study of blood T cell repertoires in COVID-19. Method: immunoSEQ multiplex PCR; TCRdb's copy keeps in-frame clones and lacks some. In the table there are approximately 100,000 clones, 75% to 90% of which are singletons. Sequencing input: peripheral blood. The receptors derive from a woman of 80 years or more with acute or convalescent COVID-19.

J is TRBJ2-2 and V is TRBV7-9; D call uncertain. Trimming cost V 4 bases and J 5 bases, with 5 bases left between them. Germline V gives CDR1 SEHNR, CDR2 FQNEAQ (reference sequence). This CDR3 has 12 residues. The CDR3 sequence: CASSSFTGELFF. The DNA of the CDR3 is TGTGCCAGCAGCTCCTTTACCGGGGAGCTGTTTTTT.

This clone has just one count. The rearrangement uses TRBV5-1 and TRBJ2-7, with TRBD1 matching over 7 bases. Unmatched junction bases numbered 5, after V lost 2 bases and J lost 3 bases. Germline assignment: CDR1 SGHRS and CDR2 YFSETQ. The CDR3 runs 14 residues. CDR3 protein: CASSLEGAIYEQYF. The CDR3 nucleotides are TGCGCCAGCAGCTTAGAGGGGGCCATCTACGAGCAGTACTTC.

V is TRBV3-1 (or the pseudogene TRBV3-2) and J is TRBJ2-1, with 8 bases that match TRBD2. Per the germline V gene, CDR1 is LGHDT and CDR2 is YNNKEL (reference sequence). The CDR3 loop spans 17 amino acids. J gave up 2 bases and V 3 bases, and 9 bases lay outside the gene matches. The CDR3: CASSQTPGGDAYNEQFF. The DNA of the CDR3 is TGTGCCAGCAGCCAGACCCCGGGGGGGGACGCCTACAATGAGCAGTTCTTC.

The rearrangement links TRBV10-2 to TRBJ2-3, with D perhaps TRBD2 (5 bases). Germline V lookup: CDR1 WSHSY, CDR2 SAAADI. This CDR3 has 14 residues. V dropped 7 bases and J dropped 4 bases, with 15 bases sitting between them. This CDR3 reads CASKLLESADTQYF. In nucleotides, the CDR3 is TGCGCCAGCAAACTACTAGAATCGGCAGATACGCAGTATTTT.

This chain links TRBV11-2 with TRBJ2-7, with 7 bases lining up with TRBD2. The trim removed 1 base at V and 0 bases at J, leaving 6 bases unmatched. In germline, CDR1 is SGHAT, CDR2 FQNNGV. The CDR3 covers 16 residues. The CDR3 here is CASSLGRGISSYEQYF. CDR3 bases: TGTGCCAGCAGCTTAGGGCGGGGGATAAGCTCCTACGAGCAGTACTTC.